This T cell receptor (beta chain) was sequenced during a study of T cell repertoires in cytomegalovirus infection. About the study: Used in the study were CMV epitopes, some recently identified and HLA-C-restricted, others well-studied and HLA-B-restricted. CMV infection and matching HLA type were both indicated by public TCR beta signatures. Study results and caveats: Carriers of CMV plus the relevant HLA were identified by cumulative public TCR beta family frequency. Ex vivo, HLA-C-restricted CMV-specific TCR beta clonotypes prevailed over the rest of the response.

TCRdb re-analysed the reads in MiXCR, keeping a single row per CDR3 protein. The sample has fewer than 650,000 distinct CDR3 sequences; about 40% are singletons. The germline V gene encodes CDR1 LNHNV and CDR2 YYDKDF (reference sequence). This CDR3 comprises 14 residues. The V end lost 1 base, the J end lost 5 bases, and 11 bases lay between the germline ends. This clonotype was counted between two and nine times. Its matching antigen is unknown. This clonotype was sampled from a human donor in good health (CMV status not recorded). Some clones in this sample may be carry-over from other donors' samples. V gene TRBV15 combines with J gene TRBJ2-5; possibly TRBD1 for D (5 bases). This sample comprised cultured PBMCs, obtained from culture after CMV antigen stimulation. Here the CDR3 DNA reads TGTGCCACCAGCAGAGGGGGCCCTGAGGAGACCCAGTACTTC. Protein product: CATSRGGPEETQYF.